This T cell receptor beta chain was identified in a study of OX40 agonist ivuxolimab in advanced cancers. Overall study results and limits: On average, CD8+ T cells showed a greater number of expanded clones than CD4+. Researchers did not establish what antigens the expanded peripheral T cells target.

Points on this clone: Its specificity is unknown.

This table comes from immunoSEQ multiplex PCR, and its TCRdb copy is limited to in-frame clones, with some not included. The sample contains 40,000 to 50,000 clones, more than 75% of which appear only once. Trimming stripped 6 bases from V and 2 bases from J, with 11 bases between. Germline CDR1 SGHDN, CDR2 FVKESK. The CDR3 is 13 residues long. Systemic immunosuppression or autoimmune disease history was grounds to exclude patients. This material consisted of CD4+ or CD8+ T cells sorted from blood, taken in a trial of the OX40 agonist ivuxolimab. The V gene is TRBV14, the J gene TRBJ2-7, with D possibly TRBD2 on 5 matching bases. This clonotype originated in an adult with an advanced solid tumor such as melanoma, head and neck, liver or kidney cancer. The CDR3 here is CASSFRLPYEQYF. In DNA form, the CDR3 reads TGTGCCAGCAGTTTCAGACTACCCTACGAGCAGTACTTC.